The rows below give T cell receptor beta chains drawn from one sample of a study of blood T cell repertoires in COVID-19. Some clones are missing from TCRdb's copy, which holds only in-frame ones; the method was immunoSEQ multiplex PCR. The sample includes 330,000 or so clones, about 87% of them seen just once. Material for sequencing was PBMCs or T cells enriched from blood (not recorded which). All receptors come from a man aged 35-49 years in a cohort exposed to, infected with or recovered from COVID-19 (not recorded which). The CDR3 runs from the conserved cysteine through the conserved F or W. A D gene is named only where the DNA matches it firmly. Not every row has a clone size; where given, it reads once, few, many or a size class.

d_call: .
clone_size: .
j_call: TRBJ1-4
v_call: TRBV18
cdr3_nt: TGTGCCAGCGGTCAGGGGTCTAATGAAAAACTGTTTTTT
cdr3_aa: CASGQGSNEKLFF

d_call: TRBD1
clone_size: once
j_call: TRBJ2-1
v_call: TRBV11-2
cdr3_nt: TGTGCCAGCAGCTTAGTCACAGGGGCTTCCAATGAGCAGTTCTTC
cdr3_aa: CASSLVTGASNEQFF

d_call: TRBD2
clone_size: .
j_call: TRBJ2-7
v_call: TRBV7-2
cdr3_nt: TGTGCCAGCAGCGCCTCCTTGAGACTAGCGGGAGACCACGAGCAGTACTTC
cdr3_aa: CASSASLRLAGDHEQYF

d_call: .
clone_size: .
j_call: TRBJ2-3
v_call: TRBV4-1
cdr3_nt: TGCGCCAGCAGCGGGAGCGTAGATACGCAGTATTTT
cdr3_aa: CASSGSVDTQYF

d_call: .
clone_size: .
j_call: TRBJ1-2
v_call: TRBV25-1
cdr3_nt: TGTGCCAGCAGCAGGGCCAACTATGGCTACACCTTC
cdr3_aa: CASSRANYGYTF

d_call: TRBD1
clone_size: .
j_call: TRBJ2-2
v_call: TRBV7-9
cdr3_nt: TGTGCCAGCAGCTCCCAGACAGGGTATACTACCGGGGAGCTGTTTTTT
cdr3_aa: CASSSQTGYTTGELFF

d_call: .
clone_size: .
j_call: TRBJ2-7
v_call: TRBV15
cdr3_nt: TGTGCCACCAGCAGAACATCAGCGCTGTCCTACGAGCAGTACTTC
cdr3_aa: CATSRTSALSYEQYF

d_call: TRBD1
clone_size: .
j_call: TRBJ1-2
v_call: TRBV6-6
cdr3_nt: TGTGCCAGCAGATCAGCGACAGGGGGCGTTCATGGCTACACCTTC
cdr3_aa: CASRSATGGVHGYTF

d_call: .
clone_size: .
j_call: TRBJ2-5
v_call: TRBV9
cdr3_nt: TGTGCCAGCAGCGTAGTCGGGAATAGGCAAGAGACCCAGTACTTC
cdr3_aa: CASSVVGNRQETQYF

d_call: .
clone_size: .
j_call: TRBJ2-1
v_call: TRBV5-8
cdr3_nt: TGTGCCAGCAGCTTGATGGGCAAGTACTACAATGAGCAGTTCTTC
cdr3_aa: CASSLMGKYYNEQFF

d_call: .
clone_size: once
j_call: TRBJ2-2
v_call: TRBV18
cdr3_nt: TGTGCCAGCTCACGACCCAGGGTTCTCAACACCGGGGAGCTGTTTTTT
cdr3_aa: CASSRPRVLNTGELFF

d_call: TRBD1
clone_size: .
j_call: TRBJ2-3
v_call: TRBV4-1
cdr3_nt: TGCGCCAGCAGCCCGAGGACCCAGGGGGCGGGCACAGATACGCAGTATTTT
cdr3_aa: CASSPRTQGAGTDTQYF

d_call: .
clone_size: .
j_call: TRBJ1-6
v_call: TRBV10-3
cdr3_nt: TGTGCCATCCGGGGGGACGGAAATTCACCCCTCCACTTT
cdr3_aa: CAIRGDGNSPLHF

d_call: .
clone_size: .
j_call: TRBJ2-1
v_call: TRBV7-2
cdr3_nt: TGTGCCAGCAGCTTAGGATCCAGGGAGCAGTTCTTC
cdr3_aa: CASSLGSREQFF

d_call: TRBD1
clone_size: .
j_call: TRBJ2-2
v_call: TRBV19
cdr3_nt: TGTGCCAGTAGTATCGCAGGGGGCGGGGAGCTGTTTTTT
cdr3_aa: CASSIAGGGELFF

d_call: TRBD2
clone_size: .
j_call: TRBJ2-2
v_call: TRBV5-1
cdr3_nt: TGCGCCAGCAGCTTGATTAGCGGGACACACACCGGGGAGCTGTTTTTT
cdr3_aa: CASSLISGTHTGELFF

d_call: TRBD1
clone_size: .
j_call: TRBJ1-1
v_call: TRBV18
cdr3_nt: TGTGCCAGCTCGCAGGGGGAGGTCACTGAAGCTTTCTTT
cdr3_aa: CASSQGEVTEAFF

d_call: TRBD1
clone_size: .
j_call: TRBJ1-5
v_call: TRBV19
cdr3_nt: TGTGCCAGTAGTATCTTACCCGGACAGGTTAGCAATCAGCCCCAGCATTTT
cdr3_aa: CASSILPGQVSNQPQHF

d_call: .
clone_size: .
j_call: TRBJ1-4
v_call: TRBV7-9
cdr3_nt: TGTGCCAGCAGCTTAGGGACGCAGGGCACAGCAACTAATGAAAAACTGTTTTTT
cdr3_aa: CASSLGTQGTATNEKLFF

d_call: .
clone_size: .
j_call: TRBJ1-1
v_call: TRBV5-1
cdr3_nt: TGCGCCAGCAGAGAGGTCAGGGGTACGCAAGCTTTCTTT
cdr3_aa: CASREVRGTQAFF

d_call: .
clone_size: many
j_call: TRBJ2-2
v_call: TRBV6-4
cdr3_nt: TGTGCCAGCAGTGGACAAGGTGACACCGGGGAGCTGTTTTTT
cdr3_aa: CASSGQGDTGELFF

d_call: .
clone_size: .
j_call: TRBJ1-6
v_call: TRBV28
cdr3_nt: TGTGCCAGCAGCTCCCCGGGGAGGGGTCTGTATTCACCCCTCCACTTT
cdr3_aa: CASSSPGRGLYSPLHF

d_call: TRBD2
clone_size: .
j_call: TRBJ2-5
v_call: TRBV25-1
cdr3_nt: TGTGCCAGCAGTGCGAGGACTAGTCGTAGGGAGACCCAGTACTTC
cdr3_aa: CASSARTSRRETQYF

d_call: .
clone_size: .
j_call: TRBJ2-3
v_call: TRBV24-1
cdr3_nt: TGTGCCACCAGTGATTTAAGGACAGCTGAGCTGTATTTT
cdr3_aa: CATSDLRTAELYF

d_call: TRBD2
clone_size: .
j_call: TRBJ2-5
v_call: TRBV7-7
cdr3_nt: TGTGCCAGCAGCTCGGGACTAGCGGGAGGAGAGACCCAGTACTTC
cdr3_aa: CASSSGLAGGETQYF

d_call: .
clone_size: .
j_call: TRBJ2-7
v_call: TRBV7-2
cdr3_nt: TGTGCCAGCAGCTTAGCAGGAGGGCGGGAGCAGTACTTC
cdr3_aa: CASSLAGGREQYF

d_call: .
clone_size: .
j_call: TRBJ2-1
v_call: TRBV24-1
cdr3_nt: TGTGCCACCAGTGATTTAGGCCTAGTCGGGCAGTTCTTC
cdr3_aa: CATSDLGLVGQFF

d_call: .
clone_size: .
j_call: TRBJ2-1
v_call: TRBV5-1
cdr3_nt: TGCGCCAGCAGTACAGGGTCCAATGAGCAGTTCTTC
cdr3_aa: CASSTGSNEQFF

d_call: .
clone_size: once
j_call: TRBJ1-2
v_call: TRBV28
cdr3_nt: TGTGCCAGCAGTTTCGGGGGAACTGATGGCTACACCTTC
cdr3_aa: CASSFGGTDGYTF